This passage covers 9 T cell receptor beta chains from one sample sequenced in a study of Ad26.COV2.S vaccination and SARS-CoV-2 variants. Sequencing was performed with immunoSEQ multiplex PCR; in TCRdb, only in-frame clones are kept and a portion is missing. The table has 300,000 to 400,000 clones, around 87% seen once. Sample treatment: some 19 received Ad26.COV2.S at low or high dose, single or two shots; about 5 received placebo; per-sample allocation not given. Sample collection was performed on day 63 after the first vaccine or placebo injection. The material was peripheral blood, obtained in a trial of Ad26.COV2.S vaccine versus placebo. Every receptor here comes from a person aged 18-65 years who received the Ad26.COV2.S COVID-19 vaccine or a placebo.

The DNA of the CDR3 is TGTGCCAGCAGTGGGCTACAGTACAGTGAAAAACTGTTTTTT. Amino acid sequence: CASSGLQYSEKLFF. This sequence joins TRBV2 and TRBJ1-4; no reliable D call. This CDR3 is 14 amino acids long. V was cut by 4 bases and J by 7 bases, with 13 bases left in between. Germline V gene sequence: CDR1 SNHLY, CDR2 FYNNEI.

As DNA, the CDR3 is TGTGCCAGCAGCCCTGGTGGTGGAGGGGGAGAAGAGACCCAGTACTTC. Translating it yields CASSPGGGGGEETQYF. This chain connects TRBV11-3 to TRBJ2-5; D tentatively fits TRBD1 or TRBD2 (6 bases each). CDR3 size: 16 residues. Between the trimmed V and J ends, which lost 5 bases and 3 bases, there was a span of 19 bases. From germline, CDR1 is SGHNT and CDR2 YENEEA.

DNA of the CDR3: TGTGCCTGGAGGGACGTTATTAACTATGGCTACACCTTC. It yields the protein CAWRDVINYGYTF. V is TRBV30 and J is TRBJ1-2; the D is unclear. CDR1 is GTSNPN, CDR2 SVGIG, per germline (reference sequence). The CDR3 consists of 13 residues. Trimming removed 3 bases at V and 1 base at J, with 9 bases between. Complete variable domain (other parts from reference TRBV30 and TRBJ1-2): SQTIHQWPATLVQPVGSPLSLECTVEGTSNPNLYWYRQAAGRGLQLLFYSVGIGQISSEVPQNLSASRPQDRQFILSSKKLLLSDSGFYLCAWRDVINYGYTFGSGTRLTVV.

This clone was recorded only once. V is TRBV5-1 and J is TRBJ1-1; unclear D gene. CDR1 SGHRS and CDR2 YFSETQ come from the germline V gene. This CDR3 contains 14 residues. The V end lost 0 bases, the J end lost 5 bases, and 11 bases lay between the germline ends. DNA for the CDR3: TGCGCCAGCAGCTTGGAATTGAGGGCGACTGAAGCTTTCTTT. Translation: CASSLELRATEAFF.

The chain combines TRBV6-5 with TRBJ2-7; D may match TRBD1 or TRBD2 (6 bases each). Germline V gene data show CDR1 as MNHEY and CDR2 as SVGAGI. The CDR3 runs to 12 residues. V was cut by 11 bases and J by 2 bases, with 13 bases left in between. CDR3 in amino acids: CAVRGGPYEQYF. CDR3 nucleotides: TGTGCCGTTCGTGGGGGGCCCTACGAGCAGTACTTC.

The chain joins TRBV6-5 to TRBJ2-2, with D unresolved. The germline V and J ends were trimmed by 6 bases and 0 bases, with 11 bases remaining between them. From germline, CDR1 is MNHEY and CDR2 SVGAGI. CDR3 size: 15 residues. DNA of the CDR3: TGTGCCAGCAGGATCACAGTCTCGAACACCGGGGAGCTGTTTTTT. Encoded protein: CASRITVSNTGELFF.

This chain uses TRBV2 with TRBJ2-7, with 14 nucleotides matching TRBD2. V was pared by 6 bases and J by 5 bases, with 9 bases of the junction left unmatched. This CDR3 is 16 amino acids long. In germline, CDR1 is SNHLY, CDR2 FYNNEI. CDR3 DNA sequence: TGTGCCAGCAGAAGCGGGACTAGCGGGGGCCACCACGAGCAGTACTTC. This encodes CASRSGTSGGHHEQYF.

This clone was detected only once. The chain combines TRBV11-2 with TRBJ2-1, with D possibly TRBD1 on 5 matching bases. The CDR3 has 15 amino acids. Trimming stripped 1 base from V and 8 bases from J, with 15 bases between. The germline CDR1 and CDR2 sequences are SGHAT and FQNNGV. CDR3 sequence: CASSLGPDTEDEQFF. In DNA, the CDR3 is TGTGCCAGCAGCTTAGGACCGGACACCGAGGATGAGCAGTTCTTC.

The chain is built from TRBV7-2 and TRBJ1-6, with D possibly matching TRBD1 (5 bases). Germline loops: CDR1 SGHTA, CDR2 FQGNSA. V shed 2 bases and J shed 7 bases, with 15 bases lying between them. The CDR3 runs 16 residues. The CDR3: CASSLIGAVKNSPLHF. CDR3 nucleotides: TGTGCCAGCAGCTTAATTGGGGCAGTTAAAAATTCACCCCTCCACTTT. The full variable domain, its missing parts supplied by reference TRBV7-2 and TRBJ1-6, is GAGVSQSPSNKVTEKGKDVELRCDPISGHTALYWYRQSLGQGLEFLIYFQGNSAPDKSGLPSDRFSAERTGGSVSTLTIQRTQQEDSAVYLCASSLIGAVKNSPLHFGNGTRLTVT.